This TCR beta chain appears in the sequencing data of a study of spatial heterogeneity in lung cancer (dated by TCRdb to about 2019). In the study overall: More beta-chain than alpha-chain transcripts were consistently detected, likely reflecting higher beta-chain transcript abundance. In the raw uncorrected reads, each unique combination of TCR and UMI appeared more than ten times on average. The study linked features of the TCR repertoire to counts of nonsynonymous mutations, which were determined by whole-exome sequencing of tumor tissue. At surgery, 220 tumor regions, approximately 64 matched nontumor lung samples and 56 PBMC samples were TCR-sequenced for both alpha and beta chains. In non-small cell lung cancer, the study made a quantitative comparison of TCR alpha and beta repertoires among multiple tumor regions, matched nontumor lung and blood. Broader findings and caveats from the paper: Ubiquitous expanded tumor TCRs were found in blood more often at tumor resection than at routine follow-up. Confirming at a functional level the hypothesis that regional TCRs recognize regional mutations was considered to require additional single-cell paired TCR alpha and beta sequencing.

This clonotype was detected only a few times. Which antigen it targets is not known. No much larger clonotype is one base removed from it; base qualities were not supplied. Taken with the paper, the label for time point translates to: sample taken at primary tumor resection. Donors were over 60 patients with early-stage, untreated non-small cell lung cancer from the lung TRACERx cohort. For TCR sequencing, whole RNA was extracted from tumor and nontumor lung tissue, or from cryopreserved PBMC samples, and no cell sorting was done. A patient was chosen for TCR sequencing only when enough RNA was available from at least two tumor regions. The CDR3 measures 14 amino acids from cysteine to phenylalanine. The sequence is cut down to CDR3 DNA, 42 bases in frame from base 1. Cut back by 5 bases and 0 bases, the V and J ends lie 9 bases apart. CDR1 and CDR2 (SGHTA, FQGNSA) derive from the germline V gene. The library was prepared using 5' RACE. For sequencing, a NextSeq 500 was employed. In the TCR library protocol, a unique molecular identifier was attached to each TCR cDNA molecule so that PCR and sequencing errors could be corrected. Turning to the authors' computational methods: Decombinator tools were used for TCR identification, UMI-based error correction and CDR3 extraction. TCRs above a frequency of 2 per 1,000, corresponding to the top 1% of the tumor frequency distribution, were defined as expanded. Renyi diversity was calculated using the R vegan package after each repertoire was subsampled 100 times to 5,000 TCRs. CDR3 similarity networks were built from amino acid triplet string-kernel similarity, connecting CDR3s with pairwise similarity above 0.82. TCRdb handled the public reads itself, with Q25 trimming in fastp and clone calling in MiXCR, and kept productive beta chains. One record per CDR3 amino acid sequence lists the most common genes and DNA. The V and J calls come from TCRdb's annotation, not from the publication. In all, the sample holds 85,000 to 100,000 distinct CDR3 sequences, and about 12% of those were seen once. Of the sample, under 50% falls within the top ten clones.

The origin of this receptor is a male donor with early-stage non-small cell lung cancer. Sequences were derived from PBMCs, sampled at surgery. The rearrangement combines TRBV7-2 with TRBJ2-3, with the D gene not confidently named. CDR3 sequence: CASSQQHSTDTQYF. The nucleotide sequence reads as follows: TGTGCCAGCAGCCAGCAACATAGCACAGATACGCAGTATTTT.